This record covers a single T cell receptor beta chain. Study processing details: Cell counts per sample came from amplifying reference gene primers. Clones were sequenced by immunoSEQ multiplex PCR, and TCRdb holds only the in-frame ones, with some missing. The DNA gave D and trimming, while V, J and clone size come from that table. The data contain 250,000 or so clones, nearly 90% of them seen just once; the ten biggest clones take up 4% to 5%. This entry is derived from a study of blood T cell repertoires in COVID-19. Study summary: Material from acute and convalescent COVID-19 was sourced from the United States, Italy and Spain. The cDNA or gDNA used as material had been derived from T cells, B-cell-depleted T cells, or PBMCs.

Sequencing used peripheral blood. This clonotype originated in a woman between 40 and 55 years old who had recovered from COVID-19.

In nucleotides, the CDR3 is TGCGCCAGCAGCGCCGCCCGGGACAGGCCCACAGATACGCAGTATTTT. Translated, it gives CASSAARDRPTDTQYF. V is TRBV5-1 and J is TRBJ2-3; TRBD1 matches 8 bases. Trimming cost V 4 bases and J 2 bases; bases outside gene matches: 9. The CDR3 spans 16 residues. CDR1 is SGHRS, CDR2 YFSETQ, per germline.